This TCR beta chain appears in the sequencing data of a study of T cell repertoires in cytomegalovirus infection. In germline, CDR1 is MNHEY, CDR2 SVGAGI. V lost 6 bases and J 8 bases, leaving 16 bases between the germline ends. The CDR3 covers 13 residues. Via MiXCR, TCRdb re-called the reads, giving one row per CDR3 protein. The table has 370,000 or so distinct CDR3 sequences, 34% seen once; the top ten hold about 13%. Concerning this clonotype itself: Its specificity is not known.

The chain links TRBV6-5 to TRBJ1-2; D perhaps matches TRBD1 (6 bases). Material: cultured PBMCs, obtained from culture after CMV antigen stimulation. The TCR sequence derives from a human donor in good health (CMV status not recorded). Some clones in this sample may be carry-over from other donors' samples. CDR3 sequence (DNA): TGTGCCAGCAGAAAGGAACGGAGGGGGGGCTACACCTTC. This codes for CASRKERRGGYTF.